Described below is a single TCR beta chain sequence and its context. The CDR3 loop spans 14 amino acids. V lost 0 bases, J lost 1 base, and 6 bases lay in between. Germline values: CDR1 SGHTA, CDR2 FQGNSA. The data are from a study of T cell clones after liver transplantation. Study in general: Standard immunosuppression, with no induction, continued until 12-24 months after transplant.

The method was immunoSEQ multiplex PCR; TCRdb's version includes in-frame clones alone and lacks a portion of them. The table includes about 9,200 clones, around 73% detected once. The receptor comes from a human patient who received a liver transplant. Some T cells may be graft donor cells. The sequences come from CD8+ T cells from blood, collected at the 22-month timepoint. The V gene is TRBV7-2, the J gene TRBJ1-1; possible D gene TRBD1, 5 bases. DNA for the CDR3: TGTGCCAGCAGCTTAGCTGGGGGGAACACTGAAGCTTTCTTT. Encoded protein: CASSLAGGNTEAFF.